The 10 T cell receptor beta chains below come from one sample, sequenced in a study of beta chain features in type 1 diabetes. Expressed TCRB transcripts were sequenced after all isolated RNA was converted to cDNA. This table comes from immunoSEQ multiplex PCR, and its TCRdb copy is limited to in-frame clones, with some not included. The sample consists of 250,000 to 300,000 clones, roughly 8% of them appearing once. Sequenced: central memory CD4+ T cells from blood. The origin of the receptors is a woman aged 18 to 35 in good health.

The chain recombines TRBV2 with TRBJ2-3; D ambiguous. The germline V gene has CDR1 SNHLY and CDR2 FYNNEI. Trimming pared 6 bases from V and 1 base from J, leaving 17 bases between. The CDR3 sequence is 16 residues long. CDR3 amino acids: CASSPQATVGTDTQYF. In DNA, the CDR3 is TGTGCCAGCAGCCCTCAAGCGACTGTGGGCACAGATACGCAGTATTTT. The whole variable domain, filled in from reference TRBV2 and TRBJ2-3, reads EPEVTQTPSHQVTQMGQEVILRCVPISNHLYFYWYRQILGQKVEFLVSFYNNEISEKSEIFDDQFSVERPDGSNFTLKIRSTKLEDSAMYFCASSPQATVGTDTQYFGPGTRLTVL.

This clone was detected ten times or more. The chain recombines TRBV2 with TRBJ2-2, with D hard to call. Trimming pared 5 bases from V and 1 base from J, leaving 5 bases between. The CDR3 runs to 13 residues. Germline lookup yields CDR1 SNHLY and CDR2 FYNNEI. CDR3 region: CASSRENTGELFF. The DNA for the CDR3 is TGTGCCAGCAGTAGGGAGAACACCGGGGAGCTGTTTTTT.

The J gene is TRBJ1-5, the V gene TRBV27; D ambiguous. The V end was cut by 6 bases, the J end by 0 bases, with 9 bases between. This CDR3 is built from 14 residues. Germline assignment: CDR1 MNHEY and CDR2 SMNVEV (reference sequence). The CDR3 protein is CASRPVGSNQPQHF. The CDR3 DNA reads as TGTGCCAGCAGGCCCGTGGGTAGCAATCAGCCCCAGCATTTT.

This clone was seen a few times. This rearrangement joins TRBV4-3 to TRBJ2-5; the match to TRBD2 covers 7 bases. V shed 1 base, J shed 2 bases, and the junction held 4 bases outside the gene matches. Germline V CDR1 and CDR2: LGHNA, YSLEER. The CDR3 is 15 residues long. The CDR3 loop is CASSQGLAEQETQYF. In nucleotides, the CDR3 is TGCGCCAGCAGCCAAGGGCTAGCGGAACAAGAGACCCAGTACTTC.

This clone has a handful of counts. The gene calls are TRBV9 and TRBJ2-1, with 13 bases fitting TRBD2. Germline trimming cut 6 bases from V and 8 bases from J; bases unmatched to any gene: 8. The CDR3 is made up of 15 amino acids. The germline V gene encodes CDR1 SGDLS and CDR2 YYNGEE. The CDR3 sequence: CASTLGLAGDDEQFF. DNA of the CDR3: TGTGCCAGCACCCTAGGACTAGCGGGAGATGATGAGCAGTTCTTC. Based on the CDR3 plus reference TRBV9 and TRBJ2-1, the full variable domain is DSGVTQTPKHLITATGQRVTLRCSPRSGDLSVYWYQQSLDQGLQFLIQYYNGEERAKGNILERFSAQQFPDLHSELNLSSLELGDSALYFCASTLGLAGDDEQFFGPGTRLTVL.

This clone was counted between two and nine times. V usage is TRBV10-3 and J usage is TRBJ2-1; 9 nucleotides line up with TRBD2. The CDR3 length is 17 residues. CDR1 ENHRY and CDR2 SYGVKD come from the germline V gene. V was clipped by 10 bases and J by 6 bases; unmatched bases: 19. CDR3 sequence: CASRRAASGAPANEQFF. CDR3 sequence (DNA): TGTGCCAGCAGGCGGGCGGCTAGCGGGGCCCCCGCCAATGAGCAGTTCTTC.

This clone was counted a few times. This CDR3 is CASSFTAGGYNEQFF. CDR3 nucleotides: TGCGCCAGCAGCTTCACGGCGGGGGGATACAATGAGCAGTTCTTC. The V call is TRBV5-1, the J call TRBJ2-1; TRBD2 matches at 8 bases. The trim removed 2 bases at V and 4 bases at J, leaving 5 bases unmatched. The V gene's germline CDR1 is SGHRS and CDR2 YFSETQ. This CDR3 is 15 amino acids long. The variable domain in full, with the rest retrieved from reference TRBV5-1 and TRBJ2-1, is KAGVTQTPRYLIKTRGQQVTLSCSPISGHRSVSWYQQTPGQGLQFLFEYFSETQRNKGNFPGRFSGRQFSNSRSEMNVSTLELGDSALYLCASSFTAGGYNEQFFGPGTRLTVL.

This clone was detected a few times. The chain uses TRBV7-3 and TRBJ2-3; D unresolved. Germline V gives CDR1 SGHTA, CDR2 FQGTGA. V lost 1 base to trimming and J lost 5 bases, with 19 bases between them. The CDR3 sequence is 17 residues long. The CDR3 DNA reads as TGTGCCAGCAGCTTAAACGCTGGGGTTAAAGGGCTAGATACGCAGTATTTT. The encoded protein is CASSLNAGVKGLDTQYF.

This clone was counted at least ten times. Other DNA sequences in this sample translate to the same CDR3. Here the CDR3 reads CASSMGHTQETQYF. DNA of the CDR3: TGTGCCAGTAGTATGGGGCACACTCAAGAGACCCAGTACTTC. The gene calls are TRBV19 and TRBJ2-5; D may be TRBD1 (5 bases). Germline CDR1 reads LNHDA; CDR2 reads SQIVND (reference sequence). This CDR3 contains 14 residues. Trimming cost V 3 bases and J 2 bases, with 10 bases left between them.

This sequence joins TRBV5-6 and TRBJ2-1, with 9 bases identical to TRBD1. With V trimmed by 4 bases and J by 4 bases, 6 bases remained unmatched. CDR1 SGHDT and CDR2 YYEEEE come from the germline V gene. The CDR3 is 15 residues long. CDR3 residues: CASSRAGTGYNEQFF. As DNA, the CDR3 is TGTGCCAGCAGCCGAGCCGGGACAGGGTACAATGAGCAGTTCTTC.